What follows are 23 T cell receptor beta chains derived from one specimen sequenced in a study of tumor and adjacent non-tumor tissue in lung cancer (dated by TCRdb to the late 2010s). Library method: multiplex PCR. Instrument on record: Illumina HiSeq 2500. TCRbeta libraries were built by three rounds of nested PCR using primers (Table S4), following protocols modified from ARM-PCR. The public reads were reprocessed in TCRdb via fastp at Q25 and MiXCR, keeping in-frame beta chains. CDR3 protein sequences are deduplicated, and each keeps its most common genes and DNA. The sample table holds approximately 79,000 distinct CDR3 sequences, of which more than 60% were seen once. In total, the top ten clones hold roughly 15% of the sample. RNA was isolated from bulk unsorted tissue, and RNA quality was assessed with a NanoDrop ND-1000 and an Agilent 2100. Source material: lung tumor tissue. Receptor source: a man between 65 and 85 years old with non-small cell lung cancer.

The table lists this clonotype with a few counts. The chain has TRBV20-1 and TRBJ2-5, with 12 bases identical to TRBD2. The germline CDR1 and CDR2 sequences are DFQATT and SNEGSKA (reference sequence). Germline trimming cut 5 bases from V and 4 bases from J; bases unmatched to any gene: 14. The CDR3 length is 17 residues. The CDR3 spells CSAHLRRLAGVGETQYF. CDR3 nucleotides: TGCAGTGCTCACCTACGACGACTAGCGGGGGTCGGAGAGACCCAGTACTTC.

The chain has TRBV29-1 and TRBJ2-7, with 7 bases fitting TRBD2. Gene TRBJ2-1 matches the end of the DNA better, so the J call may be wrong. The germline CDR1 and CDR2 sequences are SQVTM and ANQGSEA. This CDR3 is built from 12 residues. DNA for the CDR3: TGCAGCGTTGGGCAGCGGGACGTCGAGCAGTTCTTC. Translating gives CSVGQRDVEQFF.

V usage is TRBV11-1 and J usage is TRBJ2-3; tentatively, D is TRBD2 (6 bases). This CDR3 is 12 amino acids long. Trimming stripped 6 bases from V and 7 bases from J, with 11 bases between. Germline V CDR1 and CDR2: SGHAT, FQDESV (reference sequence). The CDR3 DNA sequence: TGTGCCAGCAGTTCGGCGGGGCATACGCAGTATTTT. Encoded protein: CASSSAGHTQYF.

This clonotype was recorded at least ten times. The V and J genes are TRBV10-3 and TRBJ2-1; D possibly corresponds to TRBD2 (5 bases). The V gene's germline CDR1 is ENHRY and CDR2 SYGVKD. V was cut by 2 bases and J by 9 bases, with 11 bases left in between. The CDR3 loop spans 13 amino acids. CDR3 sequence reads: CAISEALAGEQFF. CDR3 DNA sequence: TGTGCCATCAGTGAGGCCCTAGCCGGTGAGCAGTTCTTC.

This clonotype was seen ten or more times. This sequence joins TRBV20-1 and TRBJ1-4; 8 bases line up with TRBD1. The germline gives CDR1 DFQATT, CDR2 SNEGSKA (reference sequence). The CDR3 is made up of 14 amino acids. After removal of 2 bases from V and 10 bases from J, the junction contained 9 bases not matched to a gene. CDR3: CSARPRTGTGKLFF. For the CDR3, the DNA is TGCAGTGCTAGACCGAGGACAGGGACAGGAAAACTGTTTTTT.

The chain links TRBV14 to TRBJ1-6; D is unclear. Germline CDR1 is SGHDN and CDR2 is FVKESK. V was trimmed by 3 bases and J by 6 bases, leaving 9 bases between them. CDR3 length: 14 amino acids. Here the CDR3 reads CASSQEGSNSPLHF. CDR3 nucleotide sequence: TGTGCCAGCAGCCAGGAGGGTTCTAATTCACCCCTCCACTTT.

About this clonotype itself: The junction does not match germline at one end; this may be a read error. The V gene is TRBV10-3, the J gene TRBJ2-7, with TRBD1 as a possible D gene (6 bases). This CDR3 is 14 amino acids long. Germline loops: CDR1 ENHRY, CDR2 SYGVKD. The CDR3 is CAIGLRGGSYKQYF. The CDR3 DNA follows: TGTGCCATCGGATTGCGAGGGGGATCCTACAAGCAGTACTTC.

This sequence joins TRBV29-1 and TRBJ1-2; D gene uncertain. The CDR3 covers 11 residues. Germline CDR1 is SQVTM and CDR2 is ANQGSEA. Trimming took 4 bases from V and 2 from J, leaving 5 bases between them. CDR3 nucleotides: TGCAGCGTTGGGGGAAACTATGGCTACACCTTC. Protein: CSVGGNYGYTF.

Points on this clonotype: Sequence at one end of the junction differs from germline and may be a read error. This chain links TRBV5-1 with TRBJ2-3; no clear D. Germline lookup yields CDR1 SGHRS and CDR2 YFSETQ. The CDR3 extends over 12 amino acids. In nucleotides, the CDR3 is TGCGCCAGAAGCTTCGACTCAGATACGCAGTATTTT. It specifies CARSFDSDTQYF.

This clonotype was counted only a few times. This may arise from a read error, as a much more abundant clone is one base away. J is TRBJ2-3 and V is TRBV6-1; the D gene could be TRBD1 or TRBD2 (5 bases each). Germline V lookup: CDR1 MNHNS, CDR2 SASEGT. Trimming removed 7 bases from V and 10 bases from J, with 15 bases in between. The CDR3 is 12 amino acids. The CDR3 coding sequence is TGTGCCAGCAAGGCTCCGGGGCGGGCGCAGTATTTT. Protein sequence: CASKAPGRAQYF.

Comment on this clonotype: A read error may be the cause here, since a much bigger clone is one base away. This sequence joins TRBV29-1 and TRBJ2-1; D is unresolved. This CDR3 spans 14 amino acids. The germline gives CDR1 SQVTM, CDR2 ANQGSEA. The CDR3 sequence is CSVGMPGPYNEQLF. CDR3 sequence (DNA): TGCAGCGTTGGAATGCCGGGTCCCTACAATGAGCAGCTCTTC.

In its sample, this clonotype was seen once. Sequence at one end of the junction differs from germline and may be a read error. This chain uses TRBV14 with TRBJ1-2; 7 nucleotides align to TRBD1. Per the germline V gene, CDR1 is SGHDN and CDR2 is FVKESK. The CDR3 has 15 residues. CDR3 bases: TGTGCCAACAGTCAGAACAGGGGATCTACCTATGGTTACACCTTC. It specifies CANSQNRGSTYGYTF. The variable domain in full, completed from reference TRBV14 and TRBJ1-2, reads EAGVTQFPSHSVIEKGQTVTLRCDPISGHDNLYWYRRVMGKEIKFLLHFVKESKQDESGMPNNRFLAERTGGTYSTLKVQPAELEDSGVYFCANSQNRGSTYGYTFGSGTRLTVV.

This clonotype was observed many times. The chain carries TRBV4-1 and TRBJ2-3, with D unresolved. CDR1 is MGHRA and CDR2 is YSYEKL in the germline V gene. The CDR3 is made up of 14 amino acids. Trimming took 4 bases from V and 2 from J, leaving 10 bases between them. The CDR3 DNA is TGCGCCAGCAGCCCGACCTTGACCACAGATACGCAGTATTTT. It specifies CASSPTLTTDTQYF.

As regards this clonotype: The CDR3 end shows no conserved phenylalanine or tryptophan, and so a read error is likely. The J gene is TRBJ2-1, the V gene TRBV11-2; weak D call: TRBD1 (5 bases). The V gene's germline CDR1 is SGHAT and CDR2 FQNNGV. V was cut by 1 base and J by 4 bases, with 11 bases left in between. This CDR3 is built from 15 residues. The CDR3 is CASSLVLGPYNEQFL. In DNA, the CDR3 is TGTGCCAGCAGCTTAGTTCTGGGGCCATACAATGAGCAGTTCTTA.

The chain employs TRBV11-1 and TRBJ1-1; 8 nucleotides line up with TRBD1. The CDR3 loop spans 15 amino acids. Germline CDR1 is SGHAT and CDR2 is FQDESV (reference sequence). J lost 4 bases, V lost 5 bases, and 9 bases had no gene match. The CDR3 DNA reads as TGTGCCAGCAGCCGCGCAGGGGGCTCACTCACTGAAGCTTTCTTT. This encodes CASSRAGGSLTEAFF.

A note on this clonotype: This could be a read error, since a much larger clone is one nucleotide away. This chain links TRBV5-5 with TRBJ2-7, with 8 bases that match TRBD1. V lost 6 bases to trimming and J lost 3 bases; unmatched junction nucleotides: 11. The CDR3 sequence is 15 residues long. Germline loops: CDR1 SGHKS, CDR2 YYEKEE (reference sequence). The CDR3 DNA follows: TGTGCCAGCAACTCCAGTGCCGGACAGGGCTACGAGCAGTACTTC. It encodes CASNSSAGQGYEQYF.

This clonotype has a count of ten or more. The rearrangement joins TRBV29-1 to TRBJ2-7; possible D gene TRBD1, 5 bases. Germline loops: CDR1 SQVTM, CDR2 ANQGSEA. V was trimmed by 6 bases and J by 3 bases, leaving 15 bases between them. The CDR3 contains 13 residues. This CDR3 reads CSVLQVVGYEQYF. The DNA of the CDR3 is TGCAGCGTGTTACAGGTGGTAGGCTACGAGCAGTACTTC.

Comment on this clonotype: Mismatch with germline at one junction end may stem from a read error. The chain combines TRBV29-1 with TRBJ2-1, with 8 bases aligning to TRBD1. Germline loops: CDR1 SQVTM, CDR2 ANQGSEA. The CDR3 loop spans 12 amino acids. The DNA of the CDR3 is TGCAGCATTGATGTGACAGGGGACGAGCAGCTCTTC. It is translated as CSIDVTGDEQLF.

The table lists this clonotype with a few counts. This clone may be a read error of a much larger clone one base away. V and J are TRBV6-5 and TRBJ2-5, with 7 bases that match TRBD1. The CDR3 length is 14 residues. Germline V lookup: CDR1 MNHEY, CDR2 SVGAGI. For the CDR3, the DNA is TGTGCCAGCAGTTACAGGGGGCTGCAAGAGACCCAGCACTTC. Amino acids: CASSYRGLQETQHF.

In regard to this clonotype: This likely comes from a read error, as the CDR3 has no conserved phenylalanine or tryptophan at its end. The genes are TRBV11-1 and TRBJ2-3, with 9 bases that match TRBD1. The J call may be mistaken, given a closer DNA end match to TRBJ1-5. Germline V gene sequence: CDR1 SGHAT, CDR2 FQDESV (reference sequence). CDR3 length: 13 residues. CDR3 coding DNA: TGTGCTAGCAGCGGGACAGGGCCAGATACGCAGCATCTT. It specifies CASSGTGPDTQHL.

CDR3 sequence (DNA): TGTGACAGTAGACCGGAGTCAGGAGGGACCGGGGAGCTGTTTTTT. Its translation is CDSRPESGGTGELFF. V is TRBV6-1 and J is TRBJ2-2, with a possible D match to TRBD2 (6 bases). Germline V gives CDR1 MNHNS, CDR2 SASEGT. The CDR3 covers 15 residues.

This clonotype was detected many times. CDR3 in amino acids: CATEGGARGNTEAFF. CDR3 in DNA: TGTGCCACCGAAGGTGGGGCGAGGGGGAACACTGAAGCTTTCTTT. The chain links TRBV6-6 to TRBJ1-1, with D possibly TRBD1 on 5 matching bases. The germline V gene has CDR1 MNHNY and CDR2 SVGAGI (reference sequence). The CDR3 extends over 15 amino acids. Trimming shortened V by 10 bases and J by 1 base, and 19 bases separated the two germline ends.

This clonotype occurred once. One end of the junction fails to match germline, which may point to a read error. The CDR3 loop is CASSSLRGRGGYGANVLSF. CDR3 nucleotides: TGTGCCAGCAGCTCCCTGAGGGGAAGAGGGGGCTATGGGGCCAACGTCCTGAGTTTC. The V gene is TRBV11-2, the J gene TRBJ2-6; 7 bases map to TRBD1. The CDR3 runs 19 residues. Germline CDR1 reads SGHAT; CDR2 reads FQNNGV.